These 14 T cell receptor beta chains originate from one sample sequenced in a study of T cells expressing NK-cell markers. TCRdb re-called the 5' RACE reads; one entry per CDR3 protein, DNA not given. The record lists about half a million distinct CDR3 sequences, of which the ten most abundant hold almost 1.5%. The sample comprised blood T cells: a sorted CD56 or NKG2C T cell subset, CD4+ or CD8+ T cells, or bulk PBMC T cells (not recorded which). All receptors come from a woman aged 50 to 65 in good health.

The chain couples TRBV20-1 to TRBJ2-5; the TCRdb D gene call, TRBD1, has no DNA to confirm it. Germline V lookup: CDR1 DFQATT, CDR2 SNEGSKA (reference sequence). This CDR3 has 16 amino acids. The CDR3 sequence: CSARGSGTPYQETQYF.

The rearrangement links TRBV11-3 to TRBJ2-1; TCRdb lists TRBD1, though no DNA is available to test this call. This CDR3 comprises 15 residues. CDR1 and CDR2 from the germline V gene are SGHNT and YENEEA. The CDR3 reads CASSFVGQGGHEQFF.

V usage is TRBV11-2 and J usage is TRBJ2-7; TCRdb's D call of TRBD2 is untestable without DNA. CDR3 length: 19 residues. Germline V CDR1 and CDR2: SGHAT, FQNNGV. This CDR3 reads CASSPPSSGPLPTSYEQYF.

The rearrangement joins TRBV6-6 to TRBJ2-5. Germline loops: CDR1 MNHNY, CDR2 SVGAGI (reference sequence). The CDR3 spans 14 residues. This CDR3 is CASSLGAFGETQYF.

This chain links TRBV6-2 or TRBV6-3 with TRBJ1-1; the TCRdb D gene call, TRBD1, has no DNA to confirm it. The CDR3 has 15 residues. The germline V gene encodes CDR1 MNHEY and CDR2 SVGEGT. CDR3 protein: CASSYSGQSNTEAFF.

CDR3 region: CASTDDRGRNQPQHF. V usage is TRBV2 and J usage is TRBJ1-5; checking the TCRdb D call of TRBD1 is not possible without DNA. The CDR3 sequence is 15 residues long. Germline CDR1 is SNHLY and CDR2 is FYNNEI. The full variable domain, with the rest looked up from reference TRBV2 and TRBJ1-5, is EPEVTQTPSHQVTQMGQEVILRCVPISNHLYFYWYRQILGQKVEFLVSFYNNEISEKSEIFDDQFSVERPDGSNFTLKIRSTKLEDSAMYFCASTDDRGRNQPQHFGDGTRLSIL.

V usage is TRBV20-1 and J usage is TRBJ2-2; TCRdb selects TRBD1, and the lack of DNA leaves this call unchecked. The CDR3 covers 15 residues. The germline V gene has CDR1 DFQATT and CDR2 SNEGSKA (reference sequence). CDR3 region: CSAPLKTENTGELFF.

The gene calls are TRBV5-5 and TRBJ2-3; TCRdb's assignment of TRBD1 cannot be checked, as there is no DNA. Germline V gene lookup returns CDR1 SGHKS and CDR2 YYEKEE (reference sequence). CDR3 size: 13 residues. This CDR3 is CASSSGLGGTQYF.

The chain is built from TRBV7-6 and TRBJ2-2; TCRdb selects TRBD1, and the lack of DNA leaves this call unchecked. This CDR3 region has 16 residues. Germline loops: CDR1 SGHVS, CDR2 FNYEAQ. The CDR3 loop is CASSLLGTGVTGELFF.

V is TRBV9 and J is TRBJ1-4; the D call of TRBD1 rests on TCRdb alone, since no DNA is present to check it. From germline, CDR1 is SGDLS and CDR2 YYNGEE. The CDR3 totals 14 residues. The CDR3 region is CASSVDHRAEKLFF.

V usage is TRBV4-2 and J usage is TRBJ2-7; TCRdb indicates TRBD2, and absent DNA this call remains unverified. The germline gives CDR1 LGHNA, CDR2 YNFKEQ. CDR3 length: 18 amino acids. The CDR3 protein is CASSQEVLAGGSSYEQYF.

The chain uses TRBV10-3 and TRBJ2-1; lacking DNA, the TRBD1 call made by TCRdb goes unchecked. Germline V lookup: CDR1 ENHRY, CDR2 SYGVKD. The CDR3 spans 18 residues. CDR3 sequence: CAISHPRGVVISYNEQFF.

The V call is TRBV5-1, the J call TRBJ2-2; the D call of TRBD2 rests on TCRdb alone, since no DNA is present to check it. CDR3 length: 19 residues. The germline V gene encodes CDR1 SGHRS and CDR2 YFSETQ. The CDR3 is CASSPGLAGGIANTGELFF.

The chain joins TRBV10-3 to TRBJ2-3; TCRdb's D call, TRBD2, is unchecked because there is no DNA. CDR3 length equals 13 residues. Germline V lookup: CDR1 ENHRY, CDR2 SYGVKD. CDR3 residues: CATLPDGKDTQYF.